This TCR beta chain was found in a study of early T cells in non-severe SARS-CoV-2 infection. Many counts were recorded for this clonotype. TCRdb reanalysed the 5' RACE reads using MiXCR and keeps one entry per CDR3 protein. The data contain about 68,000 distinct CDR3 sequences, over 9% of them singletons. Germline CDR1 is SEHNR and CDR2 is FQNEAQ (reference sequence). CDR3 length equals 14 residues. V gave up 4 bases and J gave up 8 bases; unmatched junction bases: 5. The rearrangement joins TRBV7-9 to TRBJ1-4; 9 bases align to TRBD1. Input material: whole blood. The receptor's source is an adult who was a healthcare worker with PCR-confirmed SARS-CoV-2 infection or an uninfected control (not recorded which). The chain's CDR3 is CASSSGQGTEKLFF. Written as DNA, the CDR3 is TGTGCCAGCAGCTCGGGACAGGGCACGGAAAAACTGTTTTTT.